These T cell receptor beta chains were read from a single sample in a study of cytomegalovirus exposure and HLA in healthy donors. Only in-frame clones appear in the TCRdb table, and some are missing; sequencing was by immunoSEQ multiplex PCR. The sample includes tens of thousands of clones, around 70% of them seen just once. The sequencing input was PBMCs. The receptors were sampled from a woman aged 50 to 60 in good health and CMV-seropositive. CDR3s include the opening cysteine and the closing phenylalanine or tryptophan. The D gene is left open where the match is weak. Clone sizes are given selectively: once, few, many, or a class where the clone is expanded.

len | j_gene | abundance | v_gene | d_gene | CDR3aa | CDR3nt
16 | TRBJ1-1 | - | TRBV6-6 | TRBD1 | CASSYPDRGPNTEAFF | TGTGCCAGCAGTTACCCGGACAGGGGCCCTAACACTGAAGCTTTCTTT
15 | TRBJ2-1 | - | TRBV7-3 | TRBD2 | CASSRGLAGVDEQFF | TGTGCCAGCAGTCGCGGACTAGCGGGAGTCGATGAGCAGTTCTTC
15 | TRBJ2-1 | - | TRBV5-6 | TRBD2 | CASSPVAGTVNEQFF | TGTGCCAGCAGCCCGGTAGCGGGGACCGTCAATGAGCAGTTCTTC
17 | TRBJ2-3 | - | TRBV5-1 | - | CASSPNLNRASTDTQYF | TGCGCCAGCAGCCCAAACCTCAACAGGGCGAGCACAGATACGCAGTATTTT
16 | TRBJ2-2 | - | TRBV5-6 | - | CASSLAGGSNTGELFF | TGTGCCAGCAGCTTGGCCGGAGGGTCGAACACCGGGGAGCTGTTTTTT
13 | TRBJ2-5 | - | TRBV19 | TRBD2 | CASRRLAEETQYF | TGTGCCAGTAGGAGACTAGCGGAGGAGACCCAGTACTTC
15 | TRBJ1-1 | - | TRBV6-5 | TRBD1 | CASTDGTVVGTEAFF | TGTGCCAGCACCGATGGGACAGTGGTAGGGACTGAAGCTTTCTTT
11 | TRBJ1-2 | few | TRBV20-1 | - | CSARDVRGYTF | TGCAGTGCTAGAGATGTTCGGGGCTACACCTTC
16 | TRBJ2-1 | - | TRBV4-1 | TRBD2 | CASSQAYGRTGNEQFF | TGCGCCAGCAGCCAAGCCTACGGGAGGACTGGGAATGAGCAGTTCTTC
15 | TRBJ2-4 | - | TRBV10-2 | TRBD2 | CASSARLAQKNIQYF | TGCGCCAGCAGCGCTCGACTAGCGCAGAAAAACATTCAGTACTTC
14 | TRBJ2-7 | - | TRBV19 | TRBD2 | CASSQLAGESEQYF | TGTGCCAGTAGCCAACTAGCGGGAGAGAGTGAGCAGTACTTC
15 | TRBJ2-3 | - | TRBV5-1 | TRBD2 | CASSLEGTSADTQYF | TGCGCCAGCAGCTTGGAAGGGACTAGCGCAGATACGCAGTATTTT
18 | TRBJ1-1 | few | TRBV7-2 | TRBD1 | CASSLYFRGRGMNTEAFF | TGTGCCAGCAGCTTATATTTTAGGGGGCGTGGGATGAACACTGAAGCTTTCTTT
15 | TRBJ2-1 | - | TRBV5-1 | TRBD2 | CASSRGLAANNEQFF | TGCGCCAGCAGCCGTGGACTAGCGGCGAACAATGAGCAGTTCTTC
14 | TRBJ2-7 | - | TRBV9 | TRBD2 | CASSVGGGADEQYF | TGTGCCAGCAGCGTAGGCGGGGGAGCGGACGAGCAGTACTTC
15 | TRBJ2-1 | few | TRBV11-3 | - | CASSLEGKPNNEQFF | TGTGCCAGCAGCTTAGAGGGCAAACCAAACAATGAGCAGTTCTTC
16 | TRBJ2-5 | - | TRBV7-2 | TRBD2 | CASSFTSGRVQETQYF | TGTGCCAGCAGCTTCACTAGCGGGCGAGTACAAGAGACCCAGTACTTC